The 28 T cell receptor beta chains below were found in one sample sequenced in a study of blood T cell repertoires in COVID-19. Libraries were prepared by immunoSEQ multiplex PCR; TCRdb keeps only in-frame clonotypes and omits some of them. The sample holds approximately 85,000 clones, approximately 75% seen once. Sequencing used peripheral blood. These receptors came from a human donor in a cohort sampled during active COVID-19.

For this clone: The same CDR3 also results from other DNA sequences found in this sample. The chain has TRBV29-1 and TRBJ1-1; 9 bases map to TRBD1. Trimming at V came to 6 bases and at J to 0 bases, leaving 5 bases not matched to a gene. CDR3 size: 14 residues. Looked up from germline, CDR1 is SQVTM and CDR2 is ANQGSEA. CDR3 DNA sequence: TGCAGCGTGGCCAGGACAGGGGTGAACACTGAAGCTTTCTTT. Protein sequence: CSVARTGVNTEAFF. Together with reference TRBV29-1 and TRBJ1-1, the CDR3 gives the full variable domain: SAVISQKPSRDICQRGTSLTIQCQVDSQVTMMFWYRQQPGQSLTLIATANQGSEATYESGFVIDKFPISRPNLTFSTLTVSNMSPEDSSIYLCSVARTGVNTEAFFGQGTRLTVV.

The CDR3 loop reads CASSLERADQETQYF. In DNA form, the CDR3 reads TGCGCCAGCAGCTTGGAGCGGGCCGACCAAGAGACCCAGTACTTC. This sequence joins TRBV5-1 and TRBJ2-5, with D tentatively TRBD2 (6 bases). The V and J ends lost 0 bases and 0 bases respectively, with 9 bases between them. The CDR3 length is 15 residues. CDR1 is SGHRS, CDR2 YFSETQ, per germline.

The DNA of the CDR3 is TGTGCCTGGAGCCGAGGAGCCCCGGGAGCTTTCTTT. Residues: CAWSRGAPGAFF. The gene calls are TRBV30 and TRBJ1-1; D call uncertain. The V and J ends lost 3 bases and 10 bases respectively, with 15 bases between them. Looked up from germline, CDR1 is GTSNPN and CDR2 is SVGIG (reference sequence). The CDR3 totals 12 residues.

The chain links TRBV7-2 to TRBJ2-7; 7 bases map to TRBD2. The ends lost 5 bases at V and 7 bases at J; junction bases unmatched: 14. This CDR3 has 15 amino acids. The germline V gene has CDR1 SGHTA and CDR2 FQGNSA. The CDR3 coding sequence is TGTGCCAGCAGCCCCCCTTCGGGGAGGGTAGGGGAGCAGTACTTC. Translating it yields CASSPPSGRVGEQYF.

The J gene is TRBJ1-2, the V gene TRBV3-1 (or the pseudogene TRBV3-2), with D unresolved. Germline V gives CDR1 LGHDT, CDR2 YNNKEL (reference sequence). This CDR3 is built from 14 residues. Between the trimmed V and J ends, which lost 6 bases and 5 bases, there was a span of 16 bases. The CDR3 is CASRLTESSYGYTF. In nucleotides, the CDR3 is TGTGCCAGCAGGCTAACAGAGTCCTCTTATGGCTACACCTTC.

The chain has TRBV28 and TRBJ1-2; 8 nucleotides align to TRBD1. This CDR3 comprises 13 residues. Germline loops: CDR1 MDHEN, CDR2 SYDVKM. J lost 3 bases, V lost 6 bases, and 3 bases had no gene match. The CDR3 nucleotides are TGTGCCAGCAGGCGGGACAGGTACTATGGCTACACCTTC. Amino acids: CASRRDRYYGYTF.

The chain combines TRBV28 with TRBJ2-7; 7 bases fit TRBD1. Germline CDR1 is MDHEN and CDR2 is SYDVKM. The CDR3 contains 16 residues. V shed 5 bases, J shed 0 bases, and the junction held 10 bases outside the gene matches. The chain's CDR3 is CASSDPSGTVSYEQYF. CDR3 nucleotides: TGTGCCAGCAGTGACCCCTCCGGGACAGTCTCCTACGAGCAGTACTTC.

The genes are TRBV3-1 (or the pseudogene TRBV3-2) and TRBJ2-5, with 9 nucleotides matching TRBD2. Unmatched junction bases numbered 3, after V lost 4 bases and J lost 3 bases. The CDR3 sequence is 14 residues long. The germline V gene has CDR1 LGHDT and CDR2 YNNKEL (reference sequence). The CDR3 nucleotides are TGTGCCAGCAGCCCTAGCGGGGCCAAAGAGACCCAGTACTTC. The encoded protein is CASSPSGAKETQYF.

This CDR3 is CASSLGPGRETQYF. DNA for the CDR3: TGTGCCAGCAGCTTAGGGCCGGGAAGAGAGACCCAGTACTTC. The gene calls are TRBV7-2 and TRBJ2-5, with a possible D match to TRBD2 (5 bases). Deletions cut 1 base from V and 4 bases from J, with 10 bases between. CDR3 length: 14 residues. Germline V CDR1 and CDR2: SGHTA, FQGNSA.

The gene calls are TRBV9 and TRBJ2-6; tentative D call: TRBD2 (7 bases). Trimming took 3 bases from V and 0 from J, leaving 16 bases between them. The CDR3 sequence is 18 residues long. Germline CDR1 SGDLS, CDR2 YYNGEE. The CDR3 DNA is TGTGCCAGCAGCGCTTCGGGGGGCTTAAGCTCTGGGGCCAACGTCCTGACTTTC. As protein: CASSASGGLSSGANVLTF. Complete variable domain (other parts from reference TRBV9 and TRBJ2-6): DSGVTQTPKHLITATGQRVTLRCSPRSGDLSVYWYQQSLDQGLQFLIQYYNGEERAKGNILERFSAQQFPDLHSELNLSSLELGDSALYFCASSASGGLSSGANVLTFGAGSRLTVL.

The chain combines TRBV3-1 (or the pseudogene TRBV3-2) with TRBJ2-7; 7 bases line up with TRBD1. V shed 4 bases, J shed 0 bases, and the junction held 3 bases outside the gene matches. The CDR3 is 14 residues long. Per germline, CDR1 LGHDT and CDR2 YNNKEL (reference sequence). Written as DNA, the CDR3 is TGTGCCAGCAGCCCCACAGGGGTCTCCTACGAGCAGTACTTC. The encoded protein is CASSPTGVSYEQYF.

This chain links TRBV4-1 with TRBJ2-7, with 12 bases lining up with TRBD2. Germline V gene lookup returns CDR1 MGHRA and CDR2 YSYEKL. CDR3 size: 17 residues. The ends lost 0 bases at V and 5 bases at J; junction bases unmatched: 8. CDR3 DNA: TGCGCCAGCAGCCAAGATTCTAGCGGGGGGGCCTTCAACGAGCAGTACTTC. Its protein product is CASSQDSSGGAFNEQYF.

In this sample, this clone turned up once. This chain connects TRBV6-5 to TRBJ1-4; TRBD1 matches 10 bases. This CDR3 comprises 14 residues. Losses at the gene ends were 5 bases for V and 8 bases for J; bases not matched to a gene: 5. CDR1 MNHEY and CDR2 SVGAGI come from the germline V gene. This CDR3 is CASSRQGAVEKLFF. CDR3 coding DNA: TGTGCCAGCAGTAGACAGGGGGCTGTAGAAAAACTGTTTTTT.

V gene TRBV19 combines with J gene TRBJ2-1; 7 bases align to TRBD2. The V gene's germline CDR1 is LNHDA and CDR2 SQIVND (reference sequence). The CDR3 has 16 residues. V was pared by 3 bases and J by 2 bases, with 7 bases of the junction left unmatched. The CDR3 spells CASSIFGTSAYNEQFF. The DNA of the CDR3 is TGTGCCAGTAGTATTTTTGGAACTAGCGCCTACAATGAGCAGTTCTTC.

This clone was seen a single time. This chain connects TRBV4-2 to TRBJ2-1, with 9 bases matching TRBD2. Germline loops: CDR1 LGHNA, CDR2 YNFKEQ. V shed 1 base and J 0 bases; nucleotides not matched to a gene: 4. The CDR3 is made up of 17 amino acids. Here the CDR3 reads CASSQVSAGGSYNEQFF. The CDR3 nucleotides read TGTGCCAGCAGCCAAGTTTCAGCGGGGGGCTCCTACAATGAGCAGTTCTTC.

The DNA of the CDR3 is TGTGCCAGCAGCCCCCGGGGTAGCGGGCCTTACAATGAGCAGTTCTTC. Residues: CASSPRGSGPYNEQFF. The chain joins TRBV3-1 (or the pseudogene TRBV3-2) to TRBJ2-1, with TRBD2 matching 7 bases. CDR1 is LGHDT, CDR2 YNNKEL, per germline (reference sequence). V lost 4 bases and J lost 4; bases outside the gene matches: 10. There are 16 residues in the CDR3.

In its sample, this clone was seen once. The rearrangement joins TRBV7-9 to TRBJ2-7; 7 bases agree with TRBD1. The V gene's germline CDR1 is SEHNR and CDR2 FQNEAQ (reference sequence). V gave up 7 bases and J gave up 6 bases; unmatched junction bases: 6. This CDR3 comprises 12 residues. DNA of the CDR3: TGTGCCAGCACTGAGGGGGCGGGCGAGCAGTACTTC. It translates to CASTEGAGEQYF.

The chain uses TRBV6-5 and TRBJ2-7, with 9 bases identical to TRBD1. V shed 7 bases and J 3 bases; nucleotides not matched to a gene: 10. Germline values: CDR1 MNHEY, CDR2 SVGAGI. The length of the CDR3 is 15 residues. In DNA form, the CDR3 reads TGTGCCAGCATTGTAGTCACAGGGGGCCACTACGAGCAGTACTTC. It codes for CASIVVTGGHYEQYF.

This clone was counted a single time. The chain recombines TRBV29-1 with TRBJ1-3; no clear D. Trimming left V 3 bases short and J 3 bases short, with 3 bases between. The germline CDR1 and CDR2 sequences are SQVTM and ANQGSEA. The CDR3 has 11 residues. CDR3 sequence reads: CSVDIGNTIYF. In DNA, the CDR3 is TGCAGCGTTGACATTGGAAACACCATATATTTT.

This clone was detected only a few times. CDR3 DNA sequence: TGCAGCGTGTCCAGGACAGGGGACACCGGGGAGCTGTTTTTT. Encoded protein: CSVSRTGDTGELFF. V and J are TRBV29-1 and TRBJ2-2; 9 bases fit TRBD1. CDR1 is SQVTM and CDR2 is ANQGSEA in the germline V gene. This CDR3 has 14 amino acids. J lost 3 bases, V lost 6 bases, and 5 bases had no gene match.

This sequence joins TRBV2 and TRBJ2-3, with D perhaps matching TRBD2 (7 bases). V gave up 6 bases and J gave up 0 bases, with 13 bases separating them. Germline values: CDR1 SNHLY, CDR2 FYNNEI. This CDR3 spans 15 amino acids. Here the CDR3 DNA reads TGTGCCAGCAGGGGCGGGGGCATAAGCACAGATACGCAGTATTTT. Its protein product is CASRGGGISTDTQYF. The whole variable domain, remainder taken from reference TRBV2 and TRBJ2-3, is EPEVTQTPSHQVTQMGQEVILRCVPISNHLYFYWYRQILGQKVEFLVSFYNNEISEKSEIFDDQFSVERPDGSNFTLKIRSTKLEDSAMYFCASRGGGISTDTQYFGPGTRLTVL.

CDR3 coding DNA: TGTGCCTGGGCTCAGCAGGGAAATCAGCCCCAGCATTTT. This gives the protein CAWAQQGNQPQHF. The chain uses TRBV30 and TRBJ1-5, with a possible D match to TRBD1 (5 bases). Germline V gene lookup returns CDR1 GTSNPN and CDR2 SVGIG (reference sequence). V was trimmed by 5 bases and J by 4 bases, leaving 12 bases between them. CDR3 length: 13 residues.

J is TRBJ2-5 and V is TRBV9; TRBD2 matches 10 bases. CDR1 SGDLS and CDR2 YYNGEE come from the germline V gene. This CDR3 has 18 residues. V dropped 0 bases and J dropped 5; count of bases not matched to a gene: 13. The CDR3 nucleotides read TGTGCCAGCAGCGTAGGGAAGGCGAGCGGGGGGGCTCGGGAGACCCAGTACTTC. Protein sequence: CASSVGKASGGARETQYF.

The chain employs TRBV5-4 and TRBJ2-2; D may be TRBD1 (6 bases). This CDR3 has 16 amino acids. Trimming left V 4 bases short and J 0 bases short, with 13 bases between. Germline values: CDR1 SGHNT, CDR2 YYREEE (reference sequence). The CDR3 nucleotides are TGTGCCAGCAGCCCGCCCAGGGGAGCGAACACCGGGGAGCTGTTTTTT. Translating gives CASSPPRGANTGELFF.

This clone appeared once. J is TRBJ1-1 and V is TRBV5-1; D call uncertain. Germline loops: CDR1 SGHRS, CDR2 YFSETQ. There are 14 residues in the CDR3. V gave up 1 base and J gave up 0 bases, with 7 bases separating them. The CDR3 here is CASSLPDLNTEAFF. CDR3 coding DNA: TGCGCCAGCAGCTTGCCTGACTTGAACACTGAAGCTTTCTTT.

The genes are TRBV6-5 and TRBJ1-6, with a tentative D call TRBD1 (5 bases). Trimming shortened V by 4 bases and J by 14 bases, and 9 bases separated the two germline ends. Germline lookup yields CDR1 MNHEY and CDR2 SVGAGI. CDR3 length equals 11 residues. CDR3 region: CASSSIGALHF. DNA of the CDR3: TGTGCCAGCAGTTCAATAGGGGCCCTCCACTTT.

The chain recombines TRBV27 with TRBJ1-2; 7 nucleotides agree with TRBD1. Unmatched junction bases numbered 4, after V lost 6 bases and J lost 3 bases. The CDR3 length is 13 residues. Germline CDR1 reads MNHEY; CDR2 reads SMNVEV (reference sequence). The CDR3 coding sequence is TGTGCCAGCAGAATAACAGGGGACTATGGCTACACCTTC. It specifies CASRITGDYGYTF.

There are a few counts of this clone. The chain combines TRBV7-9 with TRBJ1-1; 8 bases agree with TRBD1. CDR1 SEHNR and CDR2 FQNEAQ come from the germline V gene (reference sequence). The trim removed 5 bases at V and 1 base at J, leaving 0 bases unmatched. The CDR3 has 13 amino acids. CDR3 sequence (DNA): TGTGCCAGCAGCGACAGGGGGAACACTGAAGCTTTCTTT. This codes for CASSDRGNTEAFF.